The T cell receptor beta chain under discussion was sequenced for a study of Ad26.COV2.S vaccination and SARS-CoV-2 variants. The wider study: Doses of Ad26.COV2.S were injected into muscle once or twice, 56 days apart.

The study's findings and limits: Spike-specific TCR breadth in vaccine recipients exceeded that seen in placebo recipients.

In the case of this clone: Its cognate antigen is unknown.

Profiled with immunoSEQ multiplex PCR; TCRdb holds only in-frame clones, not every one. Among more than 300,000 clones, 86% were seen once, and the ten largest hold around 1.9%. Treatment reported: around 19 received Ad26.COV2.S at low or high dose, single or two shots; 5 received placebo; per-sample allocation not given. Specimens were obtained on day 63 following the first vaccine or placebo injection. Aged 18-55 years, donor was enrolled in Boston in the early 2020s. This CDR3 has 12 residues. CDR1 is SEHNR and CDR2 is FQNEAQ in the germline V gene (reference sequence). Trimming took off 6 bases at V and 3 bases at J, with 9 bases between the two ends.

This material consisted of peripheral blood, taken in a trial of Ad26.COV2.S vaccine versus placebo. The receptor comes from a person between 18 and 60 years old who received the Ad26.COV2.S COVID-19 vaccine or a placebo. The chain joins TRBV7-9 to TRBJ2-7; the D gene could be TRBD1 or TRBD2 (5 bases each). DNA for the CDR3: TGTGCCAGCAGGGGGGTGAGCTACGAGCAGTACTTC. It yields the protein CASRGVSYEQYF.